This TCR beta chain was sequenced in a study of blood T cell repertoires in COVID-19 (dated by TCRdb to about 2020). About the study as a whole: Collaborator samples came from the United States, Italy and Spain and covered acute and convalescent phases of COVID-19. Subjects who had been exposed to COVID-19, were actively infected with it, or had recovered from it provided the deeply sampled blood TCRbeta repertoires that made up the dataset. The repertoires were made available in a free public database intended to serve as a resource for research on the immune response to SARS-CoV-2. Nearly every sample came with metadata listing a de-identified subject ID, COVID-19 status, age in years and sex. The samples were drawn from the first 160 participants of the ongoing ImmuneRACE study and from some 1,300 subjects provided by 6 global collaborators. The prospective study material was composed of cDNA or gDNA derived from T cells, B-cell-depleted T cells, or PBMCs. Where available, HLA class I and class II types were taken from metadata supplied by the sample provider and were not determined by assay-based typing.

On the study overall, not on this receptor specifically: The amount of clinical and demographic metadata varied by source and participant and was provided uncurated.

Trimming leaves V shorter by 1 base and J shorter by 5 bases, with the junction holding 6 bases beyond the gene matches. The germline V gene sets CDR1 to SGHVS and CDR2 to FQNEAQ. The CDR3, from cysteine to phenylalanine, totals 16 residues. Only the CDR3 DNA is retained, 48 bases long and in frame from the first base. On this clone: No cognate antigen has been identified for it. No much larger clone exists at a distance of one base, and base qualities are not known.

The immunoSEQ Assay, a bias-controlled multiplex PCR, was used to amplify TCRbeta CDR3 regions from genomic DNA. Per the original workflow: The number of nucleated cells in each sample was estimated from the amplification of reference gene primers within the assay. To quantify the absolute abundance of each unique TCRbeta CDR3 rearrangement, sequence reads were collapsed and filtered. For each sample, productive Simpson clonality was calculated as the square root of Simpson's diversity index across productive rearrangements. Drawn from immuneACCESS, this table holds only the in-frame rearrangements with V and J called that TCRdb kept. Clones are partly lost; checked studies trace under half to an unresolved V gene and leave the rest unexplained. V and J calls and clone size follow that table, whereas D and trimming were derived from the DNA. In this sample the table shows under 90,000 clones, 70% to 80% of which occur a single time. The ten most abundant clones make up approximately 5.8% of the sample.

Each collaborating institution followed its own protocols to collect whole blood in K2EDTA tubes. For TCRbeta analysis, collaborator samples were shipped as frozen whole blood, as isolated PBMCs, or as DNA extracted from either sample type. The source material was peripheral blood. The receptor's source is a man over 45 with active or convalescent COVID-19. The receptor chain draws on TRBV7-8 and TRBJ2-5; 11 central nucleotides agree with TRBD2. The nucleotides are TGTGCCAGCAGCTTAGTGGTAGCGGGGGGGGTGGAGACCCAGTACTTC. Translated, this gives CASSLVVAGGVETQYF. Reference TRBV7-8 and TRBJ2-5 genes cover what lies past the CDR3, so the full variable domain is GAGVSQSPRYKVAKRGQDVALRCDPISGHVSLFWYQQALGQGPEFLTYFQNEAQLDKSGLPSDRFFAERPEGSVSTLKIQRTQQEDSAVYLCASSLVVAGGVETQYFGPGTRLLVL.